This T cell receptor beta chain was sequenced during a study of OX40 agonist ivuxolimab in advanced cancers. The study in broad terms: The costimulatory receptor OX40 (CD134) was targeted by ivuxolimab, a fully human IgG2 agonistic monoclonal antibody. Intravenous ivuxolimab was administered to patients every 2 weeks at six dose levels: 0.01, 0.1, 0.3, 1.5, 3 and 10 mg/kg. The point of sequencing TCRbeta in the periphery was to test whether ivuxolimab changed TCR sequence diversity and drove clonal T-cell expansion. In the dose-escalation cohort, roughly 80% of patients were male, and the mean age was roughly 60 years, with a range of 23 to 79. Of the roughly 52 dose-escalation patients, hepatocellular carcinoma was present in about 20, melanoma in approximately 15, renal cell carcinoma in 9 and head and neck cancer in 9. Prior anti-PD-1, anti-PD-L1 or anti-CTLA-4 therapy was permitted, and approximately 42% of dose-escalation patients had received checkpoint inhibitors. Partial responses occurred in three dose-escalation patients: two with cutaneous melanoma and one with hepatocellular carcinoma. The paper describes the monotherapy dose-escalation part (N ≈ 49 patients) of the phase I trial of ivuxolimab. What the authors observed across the whole study: At doses of 0.1 to 3.0 mg/kg, clonal expansion of both CD4+ and CD8+ T cells in blood was seen between baseline and week 6. Low levels of normalized T-cell clonal expansion were also shown by some nonresponding patients. After ivuxolimab, expanded clones were on average more numerous among CD8+ T cells than among CD4+ T cells. The antigen specificity of the clonally expanded peripheral T cells was not determined. In partial responders in the 0.1-3.0 mg/kg groups, normalized peripheral clonal expansion was found to be among the lowest, especially among CD8+ T cells.

For sequencing of the TCRbeta CDR3 region, genomic DNA was extracted from the sorted cells. The immunoSEQ Assay was used for sequencing of TCRbeta CDR3 regions. TCRdb took over this immuneACCESS table, retaining in-frame rearrangements with V and J assigned. Such tables are incomplete; in checked studies, under half of the missing clones stem from an unresolved V gene, and the remainder is unexplained. The sample table holds 60,000 to 65,000 clones, of which around 89% were seen once. The ten biggest clones cover 11% of the sample. Remarks on this clone: Its antigen has not been determined. No quality values exist for individual bases; no much larger clone is one base distant.

The trial excluded patients who had a history of autoimmune disease or were on systemic immunosuppression. Peripheral blood for TCR sequencing was collected from all dose cohorts at baseline, on cycle 4 day 1, and on cycle 7 day 1. The samples were taken from a phase I, first-in-human, multicenter, open-label dose-escalation trial of ivuxolimab. Adults with locally advanced or metastatic melanoma, renal cell carcinoma, hepatocellular carcinoma or head and neck squamous cell carcinoma were enrolled in the trial. CD4+ and CD8+ T cells were sorted separately from peripheral blood before TCR sequencing. Reading from cysteine to phenylalanine, the CDR3 counts 17 amino acids. Only the CDR3 DNA stays, 51 bases, in frame from base 1. Taken from the germline V gene, the CDR1 and CDR2 loops are SGHTA and FQGNSA. V is shortened by 4 bases, J by 7 bases, and the region joining them spans 23 bases.

The sequence joins TRBV7-2 to TRBJ2-1; the D gene may be TRBD1 or TRBD2, since each aligns over 5 bases. The input for sequencing was CD4+ or CD8+ T cells sorted from blood, taken in a trial of the OX40 agonist ivuxolimab. The TCR comes from an adult with an advanced solid tumor such as melanoma, head and neck, liver or kidney cancer. The bases are TGTGCCAGCAGCTCCCGGGACCGAATCTTTCTTGGAAATGAGCAGTTCTTC. Its protein is CASSSRDRIFLGNEQFF. The entire variable domain, with the stretches around the CDR3 drawn from the reference TRBV7-2 and TRBJ2-1 proteins, is GAGVSQSPSNKVTEKGKDVELRCDPISGHTALYWYRQSLGQGLEFLIYFQGNSAPDKSGLPSDRFSAERTGGSVSTLTIQRTQQEDSAVYLCASSSRDRIFLGNEQFFGPGTRLTVL.